The 32 T cell receptor beta chains reported below all come from one sample, sequenced in a study of shared clonotypes between healthy human individuals. Using immunoSEQ multiplex PCR, the repertoire was profiled, and TCRdb retains in-frame clones only, with some absent. The sample shows approximately 2,300,000 clones, around 90% of them seen only once. The sequenced material came from naive CD4+ T cells from PBMCs. Subset noted: CD45RA+ positively selected. These receptors all come from a man aged 18 to 29 in good health. Some clones in this sample may be carry-over from other donors' samples.

The CDR3 sequence is CASSLGDRGHEQYF. CDR3 in DNA: TGTGCCAGCAGCTTAGGGGACAGGGGCCACGAGCAGTACTTC. The rearrangement uses TRBV7-6 and TRBJ2-7; TRBD1 agrees at 10 bases. CDR3 length equals 14 residues. Germline CDR1 and CDR2: SGHVS and FNYEAQ. With 1 base clipped from V and 5 bases from J, the junction kept 2 bases outside the gene matches. Complete variable domain (other parts from reference TRBV7-6 and TRBJ2-7): GAGVSQSPRYKVTKRGQDVALRCDPISGHVSLYWYRQALGQGPEFLTYFNYEAQQDKSGLPNDRFSAERPEGSISTLTIQRTEQRDSAMYRCASSLGDRGHEQYFGPGTRLTVT.

This rearrangement joins TRBV5-6 to TRBJ2-1; 8 bases match TRBD2. With V trimmed by 4 bases and J by 2 bases, 2 bases remained unmatched. There are 14 residues in the CDR3. Germline CDR1 reads SGHDT; CDR2 reads YYEEEE. Here the CDR3 reads CASSRGLAYNEQFF. The CDR3 DNA is TGTGCCAGCAGCCGGGGACTAGCCTACAATGAGCAGTTCTTC.

The genes are TRBV15 and TRBJ2-7; D may match TRBD1 or TRBD2 (5 bases each). The CDR3 consists of 15 residues. CDR1 and CDR2 from the germline V gene are LNHNV and YYDKDF (reference sequence). Trimming pared 0 bases from V and 0 bases from J, leaving 9 bases between. The CDR3 DNA is TGTGCCACCAGCAGAGAACCTGGGACCTCCTACGAGCAGTACTTC. As protein: CATSREPGTSYEQYF.

The CDR3 protein is CASSPRGSPTSTDTQYF. The CDR3 DNA reads as TGCGCCAGCAGCCCACGCGGAAGTCCGACTAGCACAGATACGCAGTATTTT. The chain is built from TRBV5-1 and TRBJ2-3; D call uncertain. Looked up from germline, CDR1 is SGHRS and CDR2 is YFSETQ. This CDR3 contains 17 residues. V was cut by 4 bases and J by 0 bases, with 18 bases left in between.

The chain couples TRBV11-2 to TRBJ2-2; 8 bases line up with TRBD2. From germline, CDR1 is SGHAT and CDR2 FQNNGV. The V segment lost 6 bases and the J segment 1 base; nucleotides outside the gene matches: 4. This CDR3 is 15 amino acids long. The CDR3 region has the DNA TGTGCCAGCAGGGCGGGACTAGGGAACACCGGGGAGCTGTTTTTT. Translating gives CASRAGLGNTGELFF.

The rearrangement uses TRBV11-2 and TRBJ2-1; D is possibly TRBD1 or TRBD2 (5 bases each). Trimming took off 0 bases at V and 7 bases at J, with 19 bases between the two ends. Per the germline V gene, CDR1 is SGHAT and CDR2 is FQNNGV. CDR3 size: 17 residues. CDR3 nucleotide sequence: TGTGCCAGCAGCTTAGACCCCTCAGGGAGTCTACGGAATGAGCAGTTCTTC. Translating it yields CASSLDPSGSLRNEQFF.

This chain connects TRBV2 to TRBJ2-3; 11 bases are shared with TRBD2. The ends lost 0 bases at V and 5 bases at J; junction bases unmatched: 13. CDR1 is SNHLY, CDR2 FYNNEI, per germline. The length of the CDR3 is 19 residues. The CDR3 coding sequence is TGTGCCAGCAGTGAAGCTATTGGGGGGGTAGCGGGAGGGCAAGATACGCAGTATTTT. It encodes CASSEAIGGVAGGQDTQYF.

This clone occurred once. The J gene is TRBJ2-2, the V gene TRBV5-1; 12 bases line up with TRBD1. V gave up 3 bases and J gave up 14 bases; unmatched junction bases: 5. This CDR3 spans 13 amino acids. CDR1 and CDR2 (germline): SGHRS, YFSETQ. The CDR3, as DNA: TGCGCCAGCAGCTGGGACAGGGGGCTTCTTCTGTTTTTT. Amino acids: CASSWDRGLLLFF.

The J gene is TRBJ2-7, the V gene TRBV6-5, with D perhaps being TRBD1 or TRBD2 (6 bases each). V gave up 1 base and J gave up 9 bases, with 19 bases separating them. CDR1 and CDR2 (germline): MNHEY, SVGAGI. The CDR3 is 15 residues long. In nucleotides, the CDR3 is TGTGCCAGCAGTTACTTAGGGACACTAGCTTGGGTGCAGTACTTC. Protein product: CASSYLGTLAWVQYF.

As to this clone: Other DNA sequences in this sample translate to the same CDR3. The rearrangement uses TRBV20-1 and TRBJ1-2; tentative D call: TRBD1 (5 bases). The germline V and J ends were trimmed by 6 bases and 7 bases, with 9 bases remaining between them. The CDR3 runs 10 residues. CDR1 DFQATT and CDR2 SNEGSKA come from the germline V gene (reference sequence). The CDR3 region has the DNA TGCAGTGCCGGCGGGGGTGGCTACACCTTC. Amino acid sequence: CSAGGGGYTF.

The genes are TRBV7-2 and TRBJ2-2; TRBD2 might be the D (6 bases). Trimming pared 1 base from V and 6 bases from J, leaving 15 bases between. The CDR3 consists of 16 residues. From germline, CDR1 is SGHTA and CDR2 FQGNSA. Written as DNA, the CDR3 is TGTGCCAGCAGCTTAGGTCCGGGGGATTTGGCCGGGGAGCTGTTTTTT. Its protein product is CASSLGPGDLAGELFF.

The CDR3 reads CASGFGGFYEQYF. The CDR3 bases are TGTGCTAGTGGTTTCGGAGGGTTTTACGAGCAGTACTTC. The V call is TRBV12-5, the J call TRBJ2-7, with D perhaps TRBD2 (6 bases). Trimming took off 3 bases at V and 4 bases at J, with 10 bases between the two ends. This CDR3 is 13 amino acids long. Per germline, CDR1 LGHNT and CDR2 FRNRAP.

A remark on this clone: Other DNA sequences from this sample encode an identical CDR3 as well. CDR3 region: CASSLRQGSGYTF. CDR3 in DNA: TGTGCCAGCAGCTTAAGACAGGGTAGTGGCTACACCTTC. V and J are TRBV7-3 and TRBJ1-2, with 7 bases that match TRBD1. CDR1 is SGHTA and CDR2 is FQGTGA in the germline V gene. The CDR3 loop spans 13 amino acids. The ends lost 1 base at V and 7 bases at J; junction bases unmatched: 3.

The chain combines TRBV27 with TRBJ2-5; D is undetermined. V lost 4 bases, J lost 0 bases, and 6 bases lay in between. This CDR3 is built from 13 residues. CDR1 is MNHEY and CDR2 is SMNVEV in the germline V gene (reference sequence). CDR3 amino acids: CASSSSYQETQYF. The CDR3 bases are TGTGCCAGCAGTTCCTCGTACCAAGAGACCCAGTACTTC.

This chain links TRBV5-1 with TRBJ2-3; 9 bases align to TRBD2. The germline gives CDR1 SGHRS, CDR2 YFSETQ. Trimming removed 6 bases from V and 4 bases from J; junction bases left unmatched: 9. The length of the CDR3 is 15 residues. The CDR3 DNA follows: TGCGCCAGCACCCTTGGCGGGAGGGCCGCAGATACGCAGTATTTT. Amino acids: CASTLGGRAADTQYF.

The gene calls are TRBV7-2 and TRBJ1-3; D gene uncertain. Trimming shortened V by 4 bases and J by 1 base, and 17 bases separated the two germline ends. The CDR3 runs to 17 residues. Germline CDR1 and CDR2: SGHTA and FQGNSA. DNA for the CDR3: TGTGCCAGCAGCTCCCTTACGGCAGTTCGTTCTGGAAACACCATATATTTT. This codes for CASSSLTAVRSGNTIYF.

The chain combines TRBV27 with TRBJ2-3; 9 bases map to TRBD2. The CDR3 has 18 amino acids. Germline-derived CDR1 and CDR2 are MNHEY and SMNVEV (reference sequence). Unmatched junction bases numbered 13, after V lost 0 bases and J lost 6 bases. The CDR3 is CASSLSRGSGSRRDTQYF. For the CDR3, the DNA is TGTGCCAGCAGTTTATCCCGGGGTAGCGGGAGTCGCAGGGATACGCAGTATTTT.

Of note for this clone: Other DNA sequences in the sample encode the same CDR3. The gene calls are TRBV28 and TRBJ1-2; the D is unclear. The V and J ends lost 5 bases and 4 bases respectively, with 8 bases between them. The CDR3 totals 12 residues. The germline CDR1 and CDR2 sequences are MDHEN and SYDVKM. The CDR3 region is CASSPLGYGYTF. The CDR3 nucleotides are TGTGCCAGCAGTCCCCTAGGCTATGGCTACACCTTC.

This rearrangement joins TRBV20-1 to TRBJ2-7; D is undetermined. CDR3 size: 11 residues. The V and J ends lost 6 bases and 1 base respectively, with 7 bases between them. CDR1 and CDR2 (germline): DFQATT, SNEGSKA (reference sequence). CDR3 sequence: CSAEQSYEQYF. DNA of the CDR3: TGCAGTGCGGAACAGTCCTACGAGCAGTACTTC.

This rearrangement joins TRBV18 to TRBJ1-1, with 11 bases fitting TRBD1. Germline CDR1 and CDR2: KGHSH and LQKENI. V gave up 6 bases and J gave up 0 bases; unmatched junction bases: 6. The CDR3 sequence is 16 residues long. For the CDR3, the DNA is TGTGCCAGCTCGGTTGGACAGGGGGCATTGAACACTGAAGCTTTCTTT. It codes for CASSVGQGALNTEAFF. The full variable domain, completed using reference TRBV18 and TRBJ1-1, is NAGVMQNPRHLVRRRGQEARLRCSPMKGHSHVYWYRQLPEEGLKFMVYLQKENIIDESGMPKERFSAEFPKEGPSILRIQQVVRGDSAAYFCASSVGQGALNTEAFFGQGTRLTVV.

This chain links TRBV28 with TRBJ1-1; D might be TRBD1 (6 bases). Trimming took 6 bases from V and 3 from J, leaving 17 bases between them. The length of the CDR3 is 15 residues. In germline, CDR1 is MDHEN, CDR2 SYDVKM. The CDR3 loop reads CASSLTGRVDTEAFF. The CDR3 region has the DNA TGTGCCAGCAGCCTGACAGGTAGGGTGGACACTGAAGCTTTCTTT.

V gene TRBV9 combines with J gene TRBJ1-1; TRBD1 matches at 9 bases. V trimming: 0 bases; J trimming: 0 bases; junction bases outside the gene matches: 3. This CDR3 region has 16 residues. Germline CDR1 and CDR2: SGDLS and YYNGEE. DNA for the CDR3: TGTGCCAGCAGCGTAGGTTGGGACAGGGTGAACACTGAAGCTTTCTTT. Translated, it gives CASSVGWDRVNTEAFF.

This clone is a singleton in its sample. The V and J genes are TRBV19 and TRBJ2-7; perhaps TRBD1 as D (6 bases). CDR3 size: 13 residues. Trimming removed 6 bases from V and 5 bases from J, with 14 bases in between. CDR1 is LNHDA, CDR2 SQIVND, per germline (reference sequence). The CDR3: CASSAGDVDEQYF. CDR3 sequence (DNA): TGTGCCAGTAGCGCAGGGGATGTGGACGAGCAGTACTTC.

The chain links TRBV5-4 to TRBJ2-5, with D possibly TRBD2 on 7 matching bases. Trimming shortened V by 2 bases and J by 5 bases, and 13 bases separated the two germline ends. The CDR3 consists of 14 residues. Germline CDR1 is SGHNT and CDR2 is YYREEE (reference sequence). CDR3 sequence reads: CASSFRGGPETQYF. DNA of the CDR3: TGTGCCAGCAGCTTTAGGGGGGGCCCTGAGACCCAGTACTTC.

The chain links TRBV18 to TRBJ2-1, with TRBD2 as a possible D gene (6 bases). CDR3 size: 18 residues. Germline values: CDR1 KGHSH, CDR2 LQKENI. The V end was cut by 4 bases, the J end by 9 bases, with 28 bases between. The CDR3 DNA follows: TGTGCCAGCTCACTTACTGAAGTAGGCGCCACAAAGGGAGGTGAGCAGTTCTTC. Amino acid sequence: CASSLTEVGATKGGEQFF.

This chain uses TRBV29-1 with TRBJ2-7; D ambiguous. The CDR3 is made up of 11 amino acids. Germline V gives CDR1 SQVTM, CDR2 ANQGSEA. Trimming left V 5 bases short and J 8 bases short, with 13 bases between. The DNA of the CDR3 is TGCAGCGTTATGAACCCTGGCAAGCAGTACTTC. As protein: CSVMNPGKQYF.

The gene calls are TRBV6-1 and TRBJ1-4; no clear D gene. This CDR3 spans 15 amino acids. Germline values: CDR1 MNHNS, CDR2 SASEGT. Between the trimmed V and J ends, which lost 4 bases and 0 bases, there was a span of 9 bases. The CDR3 here is CASSARPTTNEKLFF. CDR3 coding DNA: TGTGCCAGCAGTGCCAGGCCCACAACTAATGAAAAACTGTTTTTT.

On this clone: This sample includes further DNA sequences coding for the same CDR3. This sequence joins TRBV28 and TRBJ2-5; 9 nucleotides agree with TRBD1. CDR3 length: 14 amino acids. CDR1 MDHEN and CDR2 SYDVKM come from the germline V gene. Trimming took 5 bases from V and 4 from J; bases not matched to a gene: 5. In DNA form, the CDR3 reads TGTGCCAGCAGTCCGACAGGGGGAAGAGAGACCCAGTACTTC. Translating it yields CASSPTGGRETQYF.

V gene TRBV4-2 combines with J gene TRBJ1-4, with TRBD1 matching over 8 bases. This CDR3 region has 16 residues. The V gene end was trimmed by 1 base and the J gene end by 7 bases; junction bases not matched to a gene: 8. The germline gives CDR1 LGHNA, CDR2 YNFKEQ. The CDR3 bases are TGTGCCAGCAGCCAAGTCTCTCAGGGGGCGCCTGAAAAACTGTTTTTT. Protein product: CASSQVSQGAPEKLFF.

J is TRBJ2-7 and V is TRBV2, with 12 bases identical to TRBD1. V shed 4 bases and J 6 bases; nucleotides not matched to a gene: 10. This CDR3 is built from 16 residues. CDR1 and CDR2 (germline): SNHLY, FYNNEI. CDR3 bases: TGTGCCAGCAGTGGGGGACAGGGGGCTTCGACGGGCGAGCAGTACTTC. Translated: CASSGGQGASTGEQYF.

As concerns this clone: A read error may produce the germline difference seen at one junction end. The chain is built from TRBV19 and TRBJ2-7; TRBD1 is a possible D gene (7 bases). The CDR3 sequence is 15 residues long. Germline V gene data show CDR1 as LNHDA and CDR2 as SQIVND (reference sequence). CDR3 region: CASSIAPGGNYEQYF. CDR3 in DNA: TGTGCCAGTAGCATAGCGCCAGGGGGGAACTACGAGCAGTACTTC.

The CDR3 DNA reads TGTGCCAGCAGCCTCCGGGAGAGCCCTGAACAGCCCCAGCATTTT. Translated: CASSLRESPEQPQHF. The chain links TRBV5-4 to TRBJ1-5; D call uncertain. From germline, CDR1 is SGHNT and CDR2 YYREEE (reference sequence). V lost 4 bases, J lost 7 bases, and 18 bases lay in between. This CDR3 spans 15 amino acids. Using reference TRBV5-4 and TRBJ1-5 for the parts outside the CDR3, the full variable domain is ETGVTQSPTHLIKTRGQQVTLRCSSQSGHNTVSWYQQALGQGPQFIFQYYREEENGRGNFPPRFSGLQFPNYSSELNVNALELDDSALYLCASSLRESPEQPQHFGDGTRLSIL.